The present entry profiles one T cell receptor (beta chain) with its context. Its antigen specificity is not known. No much larger clonotype is one base removed from it; base qualities were not supplied. This entry comes from a study of T cells in tumors after PD-1 blockade (dated by TCRdb to between 2019 and 2020). Regarding the complete study: Patients with prior checkpoint blockade, systemic immunosuppressant use, or recent radiotherapy or other anti-cancer therapy within 4 weeks were excluded. RECIST version 1.1 was the standard used to evaluate clinical response. An average of about 110,000 TCR templates (range about 22,000-260,000) and 35,000 to 45,000 unique clonotypes was obtained for peripheral blood samples. To compare clonotypes in blood and tumor, bulk TCR sequencing was done on roughly ten peripheral blood samples taken from four or five patients. Using site-matched tumors from BCC or SCC patients sampled before and after anti-PD-1 therapy, the study carried out paired single-cell RNA and TCR sequencing. Ongoing daily vismodegib 150 mg was also given to a subset of patients during anti-PD-1 treatment. Treatment consisted of either cemiplimab 350 mg every 2 weeks or pembrolizumab 200 mg every 3 weeks.

Overall results and qualifications from the work: The source of novel T cell clones was not identified and could include lymphoid organs or rare unexpanded clones within the tumor or its periphery. About 39% of tumor TCR clonotypes were found in blood, and some novel exhausted tumor clones appeared in pre-treatment blood, suggesting peripheral recruitment.

The time point label on this specimen signifies: before anti-PD-1 therapy. Genomic DNA extracted from tumor biopsies or peripheral blood was used for bulk TCRbeta sequencing, with input ranging from roughly 616 ng to 6,004 ng. Histologically proven advanced or metastatic basal or squamous cell carcinoma was present in all patients, all of whom were poor candidates for surgical resection. Of the ten to eleven patients making up the basal cell carcinoma cohort, seven or eight underwent bulk tumor TCR sequencing. Trimming takes 5 bases off V and 7 bases off J; junction bases not matched to a gene: 9. Its CDR3 holds 14 amino acids, cysteine through phenylalanine. The DNA shown is the 42-base CDR3, in frame from base 1. The germline V gene encodes CDR1 SEHNR and CDR2 FQNEAQ (reference sequence). The immunoSEQ platform was used to carry out deep TCRbeta sequencing. In the authors' own workflow: Only productive rearrangements were exported from the immunoSEQ Analyzer for further analysis. T cell phenotypes were assigned to bulk TCRbeta clonotypes by matching to single-cell RNA+TCR-seq clones sharing the same TCRbeta sequence. Clone enrichment in tumor was computed as tumor frequency divided by PBMC frequency from bulk TCR sequencing. GLIPH was used to sort TCRs into specificity groups, which are clusters of distinct TCRs that likely recognize common antigens through shared CDR3 motifs. In its TCRdb copy, this immuneACCESS table keeps in-frame sequences only and misses some clones. Where compared with another copy, unresolved V genes explain less than half of these, and the others have no known cause. V and J calls and clone size are as listed in that table; D and trimming were resolved from the DNA. This sample comprises roughly 47,000 clones, roughly 73% of them detected only once. Clones ranked in the top ten supply about a sixth of the sample.

The material sequenced was PBMCs, taken before anti-PD-1 treatment. This receptor chain uses TRBV7-9 and TRBJ1-2; 8 central nucleotides agree with TRBD1. The TCR sequence derives from a human donor with basal cell carcinoma. Here is the DNA: TGTGCCAGCAGCCCACAGGGGGGAAGTGGTGGCTACACCTTC. This encodes CASSPQGGSGGYTF.